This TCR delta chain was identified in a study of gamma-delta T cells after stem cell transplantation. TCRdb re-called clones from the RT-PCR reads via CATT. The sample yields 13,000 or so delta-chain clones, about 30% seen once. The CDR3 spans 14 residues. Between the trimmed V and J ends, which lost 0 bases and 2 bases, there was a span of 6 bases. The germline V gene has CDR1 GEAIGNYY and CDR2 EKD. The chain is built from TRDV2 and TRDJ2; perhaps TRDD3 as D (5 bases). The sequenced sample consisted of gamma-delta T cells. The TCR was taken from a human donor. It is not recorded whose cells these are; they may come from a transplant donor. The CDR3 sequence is CACDTLGLTAQLFF. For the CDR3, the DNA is TGTGCCTGTGACACCTTGGGGTTGACAGCACAACTCTTCTTT.